Following are 25 T cell receptor beta chains from one sample sequenced in a study of cytomegalovirus exposure and HLA in healthy donors. A multiplex PCR was run with 60 Vbeta primers and 13 Jbeta primers. Only in-frame clones appear in the TCRdb table, and some are missing; sequencing was by immunoSEQ multiplex PCR. The sample holds tens of thousands of clones. Sequencing input: PBMCs. Source of these receptors: a woman aged 30 to 39 in good health and CMV-seropositive.

The chain is built from TRBV30 and TRBJ2-5; D remains ambiguous. The CDR3 contains 12 residues. Germline lookup yields CDR1 GTSNPN and CDR2 SVGIG (reference sequence). The V end lost 2 bases, the J end lost 5 bases, and 9 bases lay between the germline ends. The CDR3 loop is CAWSSLGETQYF. In nucleotides, the CDR3 is TGTGCCTGGAGTAGTCTCGGGGAGACCCAGTACTTC. Full variable domain (missing parts from reference TRBV30 and TRBJ2-5): SQTIHQWPATLVQPVGSPLSLECTVEGTSNPNLYWYRQAAGRGLQLLFYSVGIGQISSEVPQNLSASRPQDRQFILSSKKLLLSDSGFYLCAWSSLGETQYFGPGTRLLVL.

This sequence joins TRBV4-2 and TRBJ2-1; 7 bases map to TRBD2. The V gene's germline CDR1 is LGHNA and CDR2 YNFKEQ. The CDR3 length is 17 residues. The V and J ends lost 1 base and 0 bases, in that order; junction bases with no gene match: 6. The CDR3 region has the DNA TGTGCCAGCAGCCAAGGTTCAGCGGGGAGCTCCTACAATGAGCAGTTCTTC. It specifies CASSQGSAGSSYNEQFF.

The J gene is TRBJ1-2, the V gene TRBV7-8; a weak D match, TRBD1 (5 bases). Germline values: CDR1 SGHVS, CDR2 FQNEAQ. The length of the CDR3 is 15 residues. V was clipped by 5 bases and J by 2 bases, with 15 bases between them. The CDR3 region is CASSQGDSSNYGYTF. CDR3 nucleotide sequence: TGTGCCAGCAGCCAAGGAGACAGTTCGAACTATGGCTACACCTTC. The full variable domain, its missing parts supplied by reference TRBV7-8 and TRBJ1-2, is GAGVSQSPRYKVAKRGQDVALRCDPISGHVSLFWYQQALGQGPEFLTYFQNEAQLDKSGLPSDRFFAERPEGSVSTLKIQRTQQEDSAVYLCASSQGDSSNYGYTFGSGTRLTVV.

The chain combines TRBV5-5 with TRBJ1-2; 9 bases line up with TRBD1. Germline lookup yields CDR1 SGHKS and CDR2 YYEKEE (reference sequence). CDR3 length: 15 amino acids. The ends lost 4 bases at V and 3 bases at J; junction bases unmatched: 7. CDR3 sequence (DNA): TGTGCCAGCAGCGAGGGACAGGGTGGACACTATGGCTACACCTTC. Encoded protein: CASSEGQGGHYGYTF.

CDR3: CATLGRLTSGNTIYF. In nucleotides, the CDR3 is TGTGCCACCTTAGGGAGACTGACGTCTGGAAACACCATATATTTT. The chain employs TRBV6-5 and TRBJ1-3; D remains unclear. Germline V CDR1 and CDR2: MNHEY, SVGAGI. The CDR3 spans 15 residues. Trimming cost V 10 bases and J 1 base, with 17 bases left between them.

This chain links TRBV9 with TRBJ2-1; 7 bases are a match to TRBD1. Looked up from germline, CDR1 is SGDLS and CDR2 is YYNGEE. The CDR3 sequence is 15 residues long. Trimming took 0 bases from V and 4 from J; bases not matched to a gene: 4. The CDR3 here is CASSVGTGAYNEQFF. CDR3 sequence (DNA): TGTGCCAGCAGCGTAGGCACAGGGGCTTACAATGAGCAGTTCTTC.

The V and J genes are TRBV7-3 and TRBJ2-2; 11 bases are a match to TRBD2. Germline V CDR1 and CDR2: SGHTA, FQGTGA. This CDR3 is built from 16 residues. J lost 7 bases, V lost 4 bases, and 8 bases had no gene match. CDR3 nucleotide sequence: TGTGCCAGCAGCTCCGTAGCGGGAGGGCTTCTCGGGGAGCTGTTTTTT. Translated, it gives CASSSVAGGLLGELFF.

The chain joins TRBV10-1 to TRBJ2-1, with D hard to call. The CDR3 covers 13 residues. Germline assignment: CDR1 WNHNN and CDR2 SYGVQD (reference sequence). V shed 4 bases and J shed 7 bases, with 11 bases lying between them. Written as DNA, the CDR3 is TGCGCCAGCAGTGCACGACCGACTAATGAGCAGTTCTTC. This sequence encodes CASSARPTNEQFF.

CDR3 sequence (DNA): TGCAGCCCGAAGCTAGCGGATACAGATACGCAGTATTTT. It is translated as CSPKLADTDTQYF. This chain uses TRBV29-1 with TRBJ2-3, with TRBD2 matching 7 bases. J was trimmed by 3 bases and V by 8 bases; bases with no gene match: 8. The germline V gene has CDR1 SQVTM and CDR2 ANQGSEA. The CDR3 length is 13 residues.

DNA of the CDR3: TGCGCCAGCAGCCAAGAGCGGGACTCCTACGAGCAGTACTTC. Translating it yields CASSQERDSYEQYF. The chain links TRBV4-1 to TRBJ2-7; a weak D match, TRBD2 (6 bases). Trimming stripped 0 bases from V and 0 bases from J, with 6 bases between. This CDR3 has 14 residues. Germline CDR1 is MGHRA and CDR2 is YSYEKL.

V and J are TRBV6-6 and TRBJ1-1; 8 nucleotides agree with TRBD1. In germline, CDR1 is MNHNY, CDR2 SVGAGI (reference sequence). The junction had 12 bases not matched to a gene; V was cut back by 4 bases and J by 5 bases. The CDR3 covers 16 residues. The CDR3 loop is CASSSSATGARTEAFF. The CDR3 DNA reads TGTGCCAGCAGTTCCTCGGCGACAGGGGCAAGGACTGAAGCTTTCTTT.

This chain links TRBV28 with TRBJ2-7; TRBD1 matches 7 bases. V trimming: 11 bases; J trimming: 1 base; junction bases outside the gene matches: 8. The CDR3 is 13 residues long. The germline V gene encodes CDR1 MDHEN and CDR2 SYDVKM. Here the CDR3 DNA reads TGTGCCTCTAGGGCAGGGGGTTCCTACGAGCAGTACTTC. It translates to CASRAGGSYEQYF.

V and J are TRBV19 and TRBJ1-1; D is undetermined. Deletions cut 4 bases from V and 7 bases from J, with 10 bases between. The CDR3 runs 12 residues. From germline, CDR1 is LNHDA and CDR2 SQIVND (reference sequence). In nucleotides, the CDR3 is TGTGCCAGTAGTAACGGCGGGGATGAAGCTTTCTTT. Its protein is CASSNGGDEAFF.

The chain is built from TRBV9 and TRBJ2-3; TRBD2 is a possible D gene (5 bases). The CDR3 length is 16 residues. CDR1 is SGDLS, CDR2 YYNGEE, per germline. Deletions cut 0 bases from V and 0 bases from J, with 11 bases between. The CDR3 region is CASSVGSGTSTDTQYF. As DNA, the CDR3 is TGTGCCAGCAGCGTAGGAAGCGGTACTAGCACAGATACGCAGTATTTT.

This chain links TRBV6-5 with TRBJ1-2; 10 nucleotides align to TRBD1. The germline V gene has CDR1 MNHEY and CDR2 SVGAGI. The V and J ends lost 2 bases and 5 bases, in that order; junction bases with no gene match: 2. This CDR3 is 14 amino acids long. CDR3 residues: CASSYGTGEYGYTF. In nucleotides, the CDR3 is TGTGCCAGCAGTTACGGGACAGGGGAGTATGGCTACACCTTC.

The J gene is TRBJ2-7, the V gene TRBV29-1; D unclear. Germline V lookup: CDR1 SQVTM, CDR2 ANQGSEA. The CDR3 is 15 residues long. V lost 1 base and J lost 2, with 15 bases in between. CDR3 nucleotides: TGCAGCGTTGAAGGGGTTCGAGGCAAGACCTACGAGCAGTACTTC. Protein sequence: CSVEGVRGKTYEQYF.

The rearrangement uses TRBV7-9 and TRBJ1-5, with no clear D. V lost 1 base and J 6 bases, leaving 4 bases between the germline ends. The CDR3 has 12 residues. Per germline, CDR1 SEHNR and CDR2 FQNEAQ (reference sequence). The CDR3 nucleotides read TGTGCCAGCAGCTTAGATAGTCAGCCCCAGCATTTT. The encoded protein is CASSLDSQPQHF.

The CDR3 region has the DNA TGCGCCAGCAGCTTGGCCGGGTCAACTAATGAAAAACTGTTTTTT. This encodes CASSLAGSTNEKLFF. The chain is built from TRBV5-1 and TRBJ1-4, with D hard to call. Trimming cost V 0 bases and J 0 bases, with 6 bases left between them. The germline V gene has CDR1 SGHRS and CDR2 YFSETQ. The CDR3 sequence is 15 residues long.

This rearrangement joins TRBV6-1 to TRBJ1-1, with 9 positions matching TRBD1. Unmatched junction bases numbered 5, after V lost 5 bases and J lost 10 bases. CDR3 length: 12 residues. Germline CDR1 MNHNS, CDR2 SASEGT. As DNA, the CDR3 is TGTGCCAGCAGTTGGGGACAGGGTGGAGCTTTCTTT. Translating it yields CASSWGQGGAFF.

The V gene is TRBV5-6, the J gene TRBJ1-1, with 7 bases aligning to TRBD1. The V gene's germline CDR1 is SGHDT and CDR2 YYEEEE. CDR3 length equals 12 residues. Unmatched junction bases numbered 2, after V lost 6 bases and J lost 3 bases. DNA for the CDR3: TGTGCCAGCACCAGGGGGGACACTGAAGCTTTCTTT. This codes for CASTRGDTEAFF.

The rearrangement uses TRBV5-1 and TRBJ2-5; D possibly corresponds to TRBD1 (6 bases). V was trimmed by 0 bases and J by 4 bases, leaving 19 bases between them. The V gene's germline CDR1 is SGHRS and CDR2 YFSETQ. The CDR3 length is 17 residues. CDR3 region: CASSLEGGNRVTETQYF. CDR3 DNA: TGCGCCAGCAGCTTGGAAGGGGGAAACAGGGTCACAGAGACCCAGTACTTC.

V usage is TRBV5-6 and J usage is TRBJ2-7; possible D gene TRBD1, 5 bases. The CDR3 loop spans 13 amino acids. Between the trimmed V and J ends, which lost 2 bases and 2 bases, there was a span of 8 bases. The germline CDR1 and CDR2 sequences are SGHDT and YYEEEE. The CDR3 DNA follows: TGTGCCAGCAGCTTAAAACAGGCCTACGAGCAGTACTTC. As protein: CASSLKQAYEQYF.

This chain joins TRBV19 and TRBJ1-5; D is perhaps TRBD1 (6 bases). V was cut by 1 base and J by 6 bases, with 16 bases left in between. The CDR3 has 16 residues. Germline assignment: CDR1 LNHDA and CDR2 SQIVND (reference sequence). CDR3 amino acids: CASSIGRGRMTQPQHF. The CDR3, as DNA: TGTGCCAGTAGTATAGGGCGGGGGCGCATGACTCAGCCCCAGCATTTT.

V gene TRBV27 combines with J gene TRBJ2-5, with a possible D match to TRBD2 (6 bases). Germline loops: CDR1 MNHEY, CDR2 SMNVEV (reference sequence). The CDR3 spans 17 residues. V was shortened by 4 bases and J by 9 bases, with 27 bases between the two germline ends. The CDR3 DNA follows: TGTGCCAGCAGTTCCAGCGGTCCCGGGCGGGGTCCTGCGTCCCAGTACTTC. Protein sequence: CASSSSGPGRGPASQYF.

V is TRBV19 and J is TRBJ2-3; D is ambiguous. Trimming shortened V by 5 bases and J by 1 base, and 13 bases separated the two germline ends. Germline CDR1 reads LNHDA; CDR2 reads SQIVND (reference sequence). CDR3 length equals 15 residues. The CDR3 region has the DNA TGTGCCAGTAGTCTCCTGGCAGTGCGCACAGATACGCAGTATTTT. Translated, it gives CASSLLAVRTDTQYF.